Presented here are 19 T cell receptor beta chains from one specimen sequenced in a study of blood T cell repertoires in COVID-19. Profiling relied on immunoSEQ multiplex PCR, and the TCRdb table lists in-frame clones only, not all of them. The data hold over 250,000 clones, with 88% observed a single time. Specimen: PBMCs or T cells enriched from blood (not recorded which). These receptors all stem from a woman aged 50 to 65 who had recovered from COVID-19.

This rearrangement joins TRBV6-5 to TRBJ1-1, with 7 bases aligning to TRBD1. Germline CDR1 reads MNHEY; CDR2 reads SVGAGI. V lost 6 bases to trimming and J lost 0 bases; unmatched junction nucleotides: 7. This CDR3 region has 15 residues. The CDR3 nucleotides are TGTGCCAGCAGGGTCCAGGGGGACCTGAACACTGAAGCTTTCTTT. Translating gives CASRVQGDLNTEAFF.

This chain joins TRBV5-1 and TRBJ2-7; 7 bases fit TRBD1. The CDR3 is made up of 14 amino acids. With V trimmed by 3 bases and J by 11 bases, 14 bases remained unmatched. CDR1 SGHRS and CDR2 YFSETQ come from the germline V gene. The CDR3 sequence: CASSSGTDFTREYF. CDR3 sequence (DNA): TGCGCCAGCAGCTCCGGGACAGACTTCACCCGGGAGTACTTC.

About this clone itself: The same CDR3 can be traced to other DNA sequences in this sample. V and J are TRBV15 and TRBJ1-4; 7 bases agree with TRBD1. V shed 1 base and J 6 bases; nucleotides not matched to a gene: 2. Germline CDR1 and CDR2: LNHNV and YYDKDF (reference sequence). The CDR3 runs 14 residues. The DNA of the CDR3 is TGTGCCACCAGCAGAGGTACAGGGGATGAAAAACTGTTTTTT. Translating gives CATSRGTGDEKLFF. The full variable domain, with the rest looked up from reference TRBV15 and TRBJ1-4, is DAMVIQNPRYQVTQFGKPVTLSCSQTLNHNVMYWYQQKSSQAPKLLFHYYDKDFNNEADTPDNFQSRRPNTSFCFLDIRSPGLGDTAMYLCATSRGTGDEKLFFGSGTQLSVL.

The rearrangement uses TRBV6-4 and TRBJ2-3, with TRBD1 identical over 9 bases. This CDR3 contains 16 residues. CDR1 is MRHNA and CDR2 is SNTAGT in the germline V gene. V shed 8 bases and J 3 bases; nucleotides not matched to a gene: 12. The DNA for the CDR3 is TGTGCCAGCTCCCACGGGGGGACAGGGCCAACAGATACGCAGTATTTT. Translated: CASSHGGTGPTDTQYF.

This sequence joins TRBV12-5 and TRBJ2-1; 7 bases are shared with TRBD1. Germline lookup yields CDR1 LGHNT and CDR2 FRNRAP. The CDR3 length is 17 residues. Unmatched junction bases numbered 8, after V lost 1 base and J lost 2 bases. This chain's CDR3 is CASGLESDRFTYNEQFF. DNA for the CDR3: TGTGCTAGTGGTTTGGAGTCGGACAGGTTCACCTACAATGAGCAGTTCTTC.

J is TRBJ2-4 and V is TRBV4-3; the match to TRBD2 covers 7 bases. Looked up from germline, CDR1 is LGHNA and CDR2 is YSLEER. With V trimmed by 1 base and J by 7 bases, 10 bases remained unmatched. CDR3 length equals 16 residues. CDR3 sequence reads: CASSQAGGSTFNIQYF. The CDR3 DNA sequence: TGCGCCAGCAGCCAAGCGGGCGGGAGTACTTTTAACATTCAGTACTTC.

The V call is TRBV4-3, the J call TRBJ2-7; maybe TRBD1 (6 bases). The CDR3 has 14 residues. Per the germline V gene, CDR1 is LGHNA and CDR2 is YSLEER. Between the trimmed V and J ends, which lost 0 bases and 6 bases, there was a span of 12 bases. CDR3 nucleotides: TGCGCCAGCAGCCAAGAATTGGGGGCTGTCGAGCAGTACTTC. Translating gives CASSQELGAVEQYF.

J is TRBJ1-3 and V is TRBV7-9, with TRBD1 matching over 7 bases. Germline CDR1 is SEHNR and CDR2 is FQNEAQ (reference sequence). CDR3 length: 15 amino acids. V gave up 5 bases and J gave up 0 bases; unmatched junction bases: 4. The CDR3 loop reads CASSPDRNSGNTIYF. The CDR3 nucleotides are TGTGCCAGCAGCCCGGACAGGAACTCTGGAAACACCATATATTTT.

This sequence joins TRBV6-1 and TRBJ1-6, with D perhaps matching TRBD1 (6 bases). Germline values: CDR1 MNHNS, CDR2 SASEGT. The length of the CDR3 is 18 residues. The ends were cut back, 2 bases at V and 0 bases at J, with 14 bases in the middle. The CDR3: CASSEYDRSSSYNSPLHF. The CDR3 DNA is TGTGCCAGCAGTGAATACGACAGGTCGAGCTCCTATAATTCACCCCTCCACTTT.

The chain is built from TRBV28 and TRBJ1-1, with 7 bases lining up with TRBD1. V lost 2 bases, J lost 5 bases, and 17 bases stayed unmatched. The CDR3 loop spans 18 amino acids. Germline CDR1 and CDR2: MDHEN and SYDVKM. CDR3 sequence reads: CASSLRLSGGILSTEAFF. CDR3 bases: TGTGCCAGCAGTTTAAGGCTCTCAGGGGGAATTCTTTCTACTGAAGCTTTCTTT.

The chain has TRBV6-1 and TRBJ2-2; possibly TRBD2 for D (5 bases). The length of the CDR3 is 15 residues. CDR1 MNHNS and CDR2 SASEGT come from the germline V gene. Trimming removed 2 bases at V and 7 bases at J, with 14 bases between. CDR3 sequence reads: CASSERWESGGELFF. The DNA for the CDR3 is TGTGCCAGCAGTGAACGGTGGGAGAGTGGCGGGGAGCTGTTTTTT.

The chain uses TRBV5-6 and TRBJ1-5; a possible D gene is TRBD1 (5 bases). The V and J ends lost 5 bases and 4 bases respectively, with 13 bases between them. This CDR3 has 14 amino acids. Germline assignment: CDR1 SGHDT and CDR2 YYEEEE. The CDR3: CASRRQGSNQPQHF. The CDR3 DNA sequence: TGTGCCAGCAGGAGGCAGGGATCGAATCAGCCCCAGCATTTT.

This clone was observed once. The chain carries TRBV11-2 and TRBJ2-5; no clear D. This CDR3 region has 14 residues. Germline CDR1 reads SGHAT; CDR2 reads FQNNGV. V was cut by 2 bases and J by 1 base, with 8 bases left in between. The CDR3 region has the DNA TGTGCCAGCAGCTTAAGTACAGTCCAAGAGACCCAGTACTTC. As protein: CASSLSTVQETQYF.

V and J are TRBV7-3 and TRBJ2-1; perhaps TRBD2 as D (6 bases). The CDR3 contains 16 residues. V lost 2 bases, J lost 0 bases, and 11 bases lay in between. CDR1 is SGHTA and CDR2 is FQGTGA in the germline V gene. The CDR3 region is CASSLGRGSSYNEQFF. The CDR3 DNA is TGTGCCAGCAGCTTAGGTCGGGGGAGCTCCTACAATGAGCAGTTCTTC.

CDR3 DNA sequence: TGTGCCAGCAGCAAAGAAGGGTGGGACAGGGGTGAAAAACTGTTTTTT. Its translation is CASSKEGWDRGEKLFF. V gene TRBV21-1 combines with J gene TRBJ1-4; the D call TRBD1 from the table was never checked on the DNA. TRBV21-1 is labeled a pseudogene. This CDR3 comprises 16 residues.

The CDR3 loop reads CASSIVPGLNTEAFF. DNA of the CDR3: TGTGCCAGTAGTATAGTCCCAGGATTGAACACTGAAGCTTTCTTT. The rearrangement uses TRBV19 and TRBJ1-1; D not certain. CDR3 size: 15 residues. The germline gives CDR1 LNHDA, CDR2 SQIVND (reference sequence). Trimming pared 1 base from V and 0 bases from J, leaving 9 bases between.

This rearrangement joins TRBV28 to TRBJ2-1, with 7 bases fitting TRBD1. Germline lookup yields CDR1 MDHEN and CDR2 SYDVKM. The CDR3 length is 12 residues. V lost 6 bases, J lost 10 bases, and 6 bases stayed unmatched. The CDR3 sequence is CASSSQGTEQFF. The CDR3 nucleotides read TGTGCCAGCAGCTCACAGGGGACCGAGCAGTTCTTC.

The gene calls are TRBV28 and TRBJ2-7, with D uncertain. The ends were cut back, 5 bases at V and 4 bases at J, with 6 bases in the middle. The CDR3 has 11 amino acids. Germline CDR1 MDHEN, CDR2 SYDVKM. In nucleotides, the CDR3 is TGTGCCAGCAGTACAGCTTACGAGCAGTACTTC. Amino acid sequence: CASSTAYEQYF.

The chain recombines TRBV18 with TRBJ1-1, with 8 positions matching TRBD1. The V and J ends lost 5 bases and 3 bases, in that order; junction bases with no gene match: 8. The CDR3 totals 15 residues. Germline lookup yields CDR1 KGHSH and CDR2 LQKENI. The CDR3 DNA sequence: TGTGCCAGCTCAAAGGACAGGGTGGACTACACTGAAGCTTTCTTT. Protein product: CASSKDRVDYTEAFF.